Presented here are 31 T cell receptor beta chains from one specimen sequenced in a study of blood T cell repertoires in COVID-19. TCRdb's table, derived via immunoSEQ multiplex PCR, lists solely in-frame clones and lacks some. The table lists a few hundred thousand clones, over 75% of them singletons, with about 4.5% in the top ten. Sequenced material: peripheral blood. These receptors came from a man aged 50-59 years with acute or convalescent COVID-19.

V and J are TRBV4-1 and TRBJ1-6, with TRBD1 identical over 7 bases. Per the germline V gene, CDR1 is MGHRA and CDR2 is YSYEKL. V lost 1 base and J lost 6; bases outside the gene matches: 12. The length of the CDR3 is 18 residues. Written as DNA, the CDR3 is TGCGCCAGCAGCCAAGTTCCGGGAGAGACAGGGAGTAATTCACCCCTCCACTTT. It specifies CASSQVPGETGSNSPLHF.

This clone was found many times. The chain is built from TRBV28 and TRBJ1-2; TRBD1 matches at 10 bases. Germline CDR1 reads MDHEN; CDR2 reads SYDVKM. Trimming took 6 bases from V and 6 from J; bases not matched to a gene: 10. The CDR3 covers 15 residues. In DNA, the CDR3 is TGTGCCAGCAGCCTCGGCGGTGGGACAGGGGATGGCTACACCTTC. Protein: CASSLGGGTGDGYTF.

This chain's CDR3 is CASSFGQYEQYF. The DNA for the CDR3 is TGTGCCAGCAGTTTCGGACAGTACGAGCAGTACTTC. The chain links TRBV12-3 or TRBV12-4 to TRBJ2-7; perhaps TRBD1 as D (6 bases). Trimming left V 3 bases short and J 4 bases short, with 7 bases between. This CDR3 region has 12 residues.

The chain carries TRBV2 and TRBJ1-4; TRBD1 is a possible D gene (6 bases). The V gene's germline CDR1 is SNHLY and CDR2 FYNNEI. V shed 5 bases and J shed 0 bases, with 13 bases lying between them. CDR3 length: 16 amino acids. The CDR3 DNA reads as TGTGCCAGCAGTACACAGGGTATCCCAACTAATGAAAAACTGTTTTTT. It codes for CASSTQGIPTNEKLFF.

The rearrangement links TRBV19 to TRBJ1-1, with a possible D match to TRBD1 (6 bases). This CDR3 has 14 amino acids. Trimming removed 6 bases from V and 0 bases from J, with 11 bases in between. In germline, CDR1 is LNHDA, CDR2 SQIVND (reference sequence). In DNA form, the CDR3 reads TGTGCCAGTAGGCCCGGGACAATGAACACTGAAGCTTTCTTT. This encodes CASRPGTMNTEAFF.

The chain is built from TRBV11-2 and TRBJ1-2; 10 bases agree with TRBD1. This CDR3 spans 14 amino acids. Germline V gene lookup returns CDR1 SGHAT and CDR2 FQNNGV. The J segment lost 6 bases and the V segment lost 3 bases, leaving 4 bases of the junction unmatched. Written as DNA, the CDR3 is TGTGCCAGCAGCTTCGACAGGGGGCCGGATGGCTACACCTTC. As protein: CASSFDRGPDGYTF. Full variable domain (rest looked up from reference TRBV11-2 and TRBJ1-2): EAGVAQSPRYKIIEKRQSVAFWCNPISGHATLYWYQQILGQGPKLLIQFQNNGVVDDSQLPKDRFSAERLKGVDSTLKIQPAKLEDSAVYLCASSFDRGPDGYTFGSGTRLTVV.

The rearrangement links TRBV4-1 to TRBJ1-2; D is undetermined. The V gene lost 2 bases and the J gene lost 4 bases, with 11 bases spanning the gap. CDR1 is MGHRA, CDR2 YSYEKL, per germline. The CDR3 runs to 14 residues. The CDR3 nucleotides read TGCGCCAGCAGCCAACCCCGGGAGACCTATGGCTACACCTTC. It specifies CASSQPRETYGYTF.

This rearrangement joins TRBV30 to TRBJ1-3, with D unresolved. This CDR3 region has 13 residues. Germline V gene lookup returns CDR1 GTSNPN and CDR2 SVGIG (reference sequence). V lost 2 bases, J lost 4 bases, and 9 bases lay in between. In DNA, the CDR3 is TGTGCCTGGAGTCCCTCCTCCGGAAACACCATATATTTT. It translates to CAWSPSSGNTIYF. Supplemented by reference TRBV30 and TRBJ1-3, the full variable domain reads SQTIHQWPATLVQPVGSPLSLECTVEGTSNPNLYWYRQAAGRGLQLLFYSVGIGQISSEVPQNLSASRPQDRQFILSSKKLLLSDSGFYLCAWSPSSGNTIYFGEGSWLTVV.

This chain uses TRBV30 with TRBJ1-1; no definite D call. V lost 4 bases to trimming and J lost 4 bases, with 13 bases between them. The CDR3 covers 13 residues. Looked up from germline, CDR1 is GTSNPN and CDR2 is SVGIG (reference sequence). The CDR3 loop is CAWMKRVRTEAFF. The DNA of the CDR3 is TGTGCCTGGATGAAGAGGGTTCGCACTGAAGCTTTCTTT.

V and J are TRBV27 and TRBJ1-4; 9 nucleotides line up with TRBD1. The CDR3 sequence is 16 residues long. The germline V gene encodes CDR1 MNHEY and CDR2 SMNVEV (reference sequence). After removal of 6 bases from V and 8 bases from J, the junction contained 13 bases not matched to a gene. CDR3 amino acids: CASSTLKQGAWEKLFF. The CDR3 region has the DNA TGTGCCAGCAGCACCTTAAAACAGGGGGCATGGGAAAAACTGTTTTTT. Variable domain in full (rest from reference TRBV27 and TRBJ1-4): EAQVTQNPRYLITVTGKKLTVTCSQNMNHEYMSWYRQDPGLGLRQIYYSMNVEVTDKGDVPEGYKVSRKEKRNFPLILESPSPNQTSLYFCASSTLKQGAWEKLFFGSGTQLSVL.

This sequence joins TRBV2 and TRBJ2-5; TRBD2 matches at 10 bases. The V gene's germline CDR1 is SNHLY and CDR2 FYNNEI. The CDR3 loop spans 16 amino acids. V was clipped by 5 bases and J by 2 bases; unmatched bases: 8. The CDR3 loop reads CASSTGLAVRQETQYF. DNA of the CDR3: TGTGCCAGCAGTACTGGACTAGCGGTGAGGCAAGAGACCCAGTACTTC.

This chain connects TRBV5-6 to TRBJ1-2; 8 bases are a match to TRBD1. With 4 bases clipped from V and 2 bases from J, the junction kept 4 bases outside the gene matches. The CDR3 loop spans 14 amino acids. Germline V gene lookup returns CDR1 SGHDT and CDR2 YYEEEE. CDR3 in amino acids: CASSLRDRNYGYTF. The CDR3 DNA follows: TGTGCCAGCAGCCTTCGGGACAGGAACTATGGCTACACCTTC.

In its sample, this clone was seen once. The V call is TRBV19, the J call TRBJ1-3; possible D gene TRBD1, 5 bases. CDR3 length equals 17 residues. Per the germline V gene, CDR1 is LNHDA and CDR2 is SQIVND (reference sequence). Trimming removed 5 bases from V and 1 base from J, with 18 bases in between. The DNA of the CDR3 is TGTGCCAGTAGTTTTGGGGCAACCGTGGGGTCTGGAAACACCATATATTTT. Translated: CASSFGATVGSGNTIYF.

This clone has just one count. V and J are TRBV7-2 and TRBJ1-2; D uncertain. Germline CDR1 SGHTA, CDR2 FQGNSA. The CDR3 extends over 14 amino acids. V gave up 5 bases and J gave up 0 bases, with 10 bases separating them. CDR3 loop: CASSQNRANYGYTF. DNA for the CDR3: TGTGCCAGCAGCCAGAACAGAGCTAACTATGGCTACACCTTC. The full variable domain, completed using reference TRBV7-2 and TRBJ1-2, is GAGVSQSPSNKVTEKGKDVELRCDPISGHTALYWYRQSLGQGLEFLIYFQGNSAPDKSGLPSDRFSAERTGGSVSTLTIQRTQQEDSAVYLCASSQNRANYGYTFGSGTRLTVV.

The chain uses TRBV3-1 (or the pseudogene TRBV3-2) and TRBJ2-2; 9 positions match TRBD2. After removal of 1 base from V and 5 bases from J, the junction contained 8 bases not matched to a gene. This CDR3 has 17 residues. CDR1 and CDR2 (germline): LGHDT, YNNKEL (reference sequence). DNA for the CDR3: TGTGCCAGCAGCCAAGTAGGTGGCGGGGGGGCGACCGGGGAGCTGTTTTTT. Its translation: CASSQVGGGGATGELFF.

The chain joins TRBV7-3 to TRBJ1-1, with D uncertain. This CDR3 has 14 amino acids. Germline V CDR1 and CDR2: SGHTA, FQGTGA. Trimming left V 5 bases short and J 6 bases short, with 16 bases between. This CDR3 reads CASSPTNGSPEAFF. The DNA for the CDR3 is TGTGCCAGCAGCCCCACTAACGGGAGCCCTGAAGCTTTCTTT.

This chain joins TRBV5-1 and TRBJ2-1; weak D call: TRBD2 (5 bases). This CDR3 spans 15 amino acids. Trimming left V 6 bases short and J 4 bases short, with 17 bases between. Germline lookup yields CDR1 SGHRS and CDR2 YFSETQ. The CDR3 coding sequence is TGCGCCAGCATCCTGTCGTTAGCGTCTTACAATGAGCAGTTCTTC. Amino acids: CASILSLASYNEQFF. The full variable domain, rest sourced from reference TRBV5-1 and TRBJ2-1, is KAGVTQTPRYLIKTRGQQVTLSCSPISGHRSVSWYQQTPGQGLQFLFEYFSETQRNKGNFPGRFSGRQFSNSRSEMNVSTLELGDSALYLCASILSLASYNEQFFGPGTRLTVL.

This clone came up once. This chain connects TRBV30 to TRBJ1-2; a weak D match, TRBD1 (6 bases). Germline V gene sequence: CDR1 GTSNPN, CDR2 SVGIG (reference sequence). V lost 0 bases, J lost 8 bases, and 19 bases lay in between. The CDR3 runs to 15 residues. The CDR3 DNA reads TGTGCCTGGAGTGTACAGTGGGCACAGGGAAAGGGCTACACCTTC. Its protein is CAWSVQWAQGKGYTF.

This chain joins TRBV30 and TRBJ1-5; no clear D gene. Trimming shortened V by 0 bases and J by 3 bases, and 6 bases separated the two germline ends. Germline assignment: CDR1 GTSNPN and CDR2 SVGIG (reference sequence). The CDR3 consists of 13 residues. The CDR3 DNA follows: TGTGCCTGGAGTGTCGACTACAATCAGCCCCAGCATTTT. Translation gives CAWSVDYNQPQHF. Supplemented by reference TRBV30 and TRBJ1-5, the full variable domain reads SQTIHQWPATLVQPVGSPLSLECTVEGTSNPNLYWYRQAAGRGLQLLFYSVGIGQISSEVPQNLSASRPQDRQFILSSKKLLLSDSGFYLCAWSVDYNQPQHFGDGTRLSIL.

This chain's CDR3 is CAWKVPGQGITGELFF. The DNA of the CDR3 is TGTGCCTGGAAGGTTCCGGGACAGGGAATCACCGGGGAGCTGTTTTTT. The chain couples TRBV30 to TRBJ2-2; 9 nucleotides align to TRBD1. Germline V lookup: CDR1 GTSNPN, CDR2 SVGIG (reference sequence). CDR3 length: 16 residues. Trimming cost V 4 bases and J 4 bases; bases outside gene matches: 10.

This chain links TRBV11-2 with TRBJ2-5; D unclear. CDR3 length: 13 amino acids. V was trimmed by 2 bases and J by 4 bases, leaving 8 bases between them. The germline gives CDR1 SGHAT, CDR2 FQNNGV. The CDR3 sequence: CASSLRRRETQYF. The CDR3 bases are TGTGCCAGCAGCTTACGGCGGCGAGAGACCCAGTACTTC.

CDR3 coding DNA: TGTGCCAGCAGCCGGGGTGCAGACGACACTGAAGCTTTCTTT. As protein: CASSRGADDTEAFF. The chain carries TRBV11-2 and TRBJ1-1; no definite D call. This CDR3 has 14 amino acids. Germline V gives CDR1 SGHAT, CDR2 FQNNGV. Trimming left V 5 bases short and J 3 bases short, with 13 bases between.

The chain is built from TRBV5-1 and TRBJ2-5, with 11 bases aligning to TRBD1. The germline V gene encodes CDR1 SGHRS and CDR2 YFSETQ. The CDR3 sequence is 16 residues long. Germline trimming cut 4 bases from V and 5 bases from J; bases unmatched to any gene: 10. The CDR3, as DNA: TGCGCCAGCAGCAACTATTGGACAGGGGGCGGGGAGACCCAGTACTTC. Translating it yields CASSNYWTGGGETQYF.

This clone was picked up one time. The CDR3 DNA reads TGTGCCTGGAGTGCCGCGGCGGGGCTGTTTAATTCACCCCTCCACTTT. Protein sequence: CAWSAAAGLFNSPLHF. V usage is TRBV30 and J usage is TRBJ1-6, with TRBD1 as a possible D gene (5 bases). Looked up from germline, CDR1 is GTSNPN and CDR2 is SVGIG (reference sequence). The ends were cut back, 1 base at V and 6 bases at J, with 16 bases in the middle. The CDR3 consists of 16 residues.

This sequence joins TRBV29-1 and TRBJ1-1; TRBD1 aligns across 7 bases. Germline CDR1 SQVTM, CDR2 ANQGSEA. The J segment lost 13 bases and the V segment lost 1 base, leaving 9 bases of the junction unmatched. The CDR3 is 12 residues long. CDR3 coding DNA: TGCAGCGTTGAAGGGGACAGCCAGGAACGTTTCTTT. This encodes CSVEGDSQERFF.

This chain uses TRBV29-1 with TRBJ1-1; no definite D call. Germline assignment: CDR1 SQVTM and CDR2 ANQGSEA. The CDR3 is 11 amino acids. The ends were cut back, 7 bases at V and 1 base at J, with 7 bases in the middle. The CDR3 protein is CSGVSNTEAFF. DNA of the CDR3: TGCAGCGGAGTTTCGAACACTGAAGCTTTCTTT. The full variable domain, rest sourced from reference TRBV29-1 and TRBJ1-1, is SAVISQKPSRDICQRGTSLTIQCQVDSQVTMMFWYRQQPGQSLTLIATANQGSEATYESGFVIDKFPISRPNLTFSTLTVSNMSPEDSSIYLCSGVSNTEAFFGQGTRLTVV.

This clone was recorded only once. This chain uses TRBV11-2 with TRBJ1-1, with 7 bases aligning to TRBD1. The CDR3 totals 15 residues. The germline V gene has CDR1 SGHAT and CDR2 FQNNGV. V lost 1 base and J lost 3; bases outside the gene matches: 5. As DNA, the CDR3 is TGTGCCAGCAGCTTAGGACAGGGCTACTACACTGAAGCTTTCTTT. Protein: CASSLGQGYYTEAFF.

The chain is built from TRBV14 and TRBJ2-7; no clear D. V was clipped by 1 base and J by 1 base, with 5 bases between them. The CDR3 length is 13 residues. Per the germline V gene, CDR1 is SGHDN and CDR2 is FVKESK. The DNA for the CDR3 is TGTGCCAGCAGCCAAGTGCGGTCCTACGAGCAGTACTTC. Protein product: CASSQVRSYEQYF.

This rearrangement joins TRBV19 to TRBJ1-5; TRBD1 might be the D (5 bases). The V end was cut by 6 bases, the J end by 0 bases, with 12 bases between. Germline assignment: CDR1 LNHDA and CDR2 SQIVND (reference sequence). The CDR3 consists of 15 residues. The DNA for the CDR3 is TGTGCCAGTAGCCAGGGCCTTTATAGCAATCAGCCCCAGCATTTT. Translation gives CASSQGLYSNQPQHF.

This rearrangement joins TRBV3-1 (or the pseudogene TRBV3-2) to TRBJ1-1, with D possibly being TRBD1 (5 bases). The germline V gene has CDR1 LGHDT and CDR2 YNNKEL (reference sequence). The CDR3 is 13 residues long. Trimming stripped 2 bases from V and 6 bases from J, with 10 bases between. CDR3 region: CASSQMGGAEAFF. CDR3 bases: TGTGCCAGCAGCCAAATGGGGGGAGCTGAAGCTTTCTTT.

In this sample, this clone turned up once. Here the CDR3 DNA reads TGTGCCAGCAGCCTTGGGGGGGCGGCGAATTCACCCCTCCACTTT. It encodes CASSLGGAANSPLHF. The chain is built from TRBV7-2 and TRBJ1-6, with D tentatively TRBD1 (6 bases). With 5 bases removed from V and 7 bases from J, the gap between germline ends came to 15 bases. CDR1 is SGHTA and CDR2 is FQGNSA in the germline V gene. The CDR3 totals 15 residues. The full variable domain, completed using reference TRBV7-2 and TRBJ1-6, is GAGVSQSPSNKVTEKGKDVELRCDPISGHTALYWYRQSLGQGLEFLIYFQGNSAPDKSGLPSDRFSAERTGGSVSTLTIQRTQQEDSAVYLCASSLGGAANSPLHFGNGTRLTVT.